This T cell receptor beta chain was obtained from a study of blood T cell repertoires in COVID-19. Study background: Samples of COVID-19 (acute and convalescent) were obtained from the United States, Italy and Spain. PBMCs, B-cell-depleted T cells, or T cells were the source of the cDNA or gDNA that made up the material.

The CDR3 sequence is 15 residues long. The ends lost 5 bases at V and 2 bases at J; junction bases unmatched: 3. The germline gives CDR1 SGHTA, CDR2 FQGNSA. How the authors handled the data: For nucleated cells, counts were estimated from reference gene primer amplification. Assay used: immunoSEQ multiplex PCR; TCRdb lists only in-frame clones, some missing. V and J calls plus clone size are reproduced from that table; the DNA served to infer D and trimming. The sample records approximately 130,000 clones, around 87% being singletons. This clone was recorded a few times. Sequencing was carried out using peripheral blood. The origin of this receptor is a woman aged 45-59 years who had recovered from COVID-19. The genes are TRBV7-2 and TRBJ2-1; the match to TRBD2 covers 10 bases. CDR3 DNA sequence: TGTGCCAGCAGCCCGCTAGCGGGAGCCTACAATGAGCAGTTCTTC. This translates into CASSPLAGAYNEQFF.